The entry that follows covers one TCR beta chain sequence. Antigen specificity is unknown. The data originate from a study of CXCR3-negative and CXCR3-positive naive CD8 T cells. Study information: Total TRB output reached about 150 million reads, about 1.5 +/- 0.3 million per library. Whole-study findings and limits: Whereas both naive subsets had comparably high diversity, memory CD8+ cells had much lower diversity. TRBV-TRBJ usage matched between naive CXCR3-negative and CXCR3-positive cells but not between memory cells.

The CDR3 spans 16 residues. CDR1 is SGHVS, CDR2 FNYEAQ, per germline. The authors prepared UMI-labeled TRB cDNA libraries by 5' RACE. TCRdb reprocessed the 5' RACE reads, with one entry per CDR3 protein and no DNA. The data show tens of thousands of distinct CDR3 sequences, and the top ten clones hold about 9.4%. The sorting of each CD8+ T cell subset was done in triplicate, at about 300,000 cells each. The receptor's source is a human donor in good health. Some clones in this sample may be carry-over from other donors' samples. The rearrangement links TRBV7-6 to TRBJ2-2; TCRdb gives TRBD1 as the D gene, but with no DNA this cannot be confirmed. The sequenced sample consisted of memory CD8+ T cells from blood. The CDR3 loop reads CASSSLGGGNTGELFF. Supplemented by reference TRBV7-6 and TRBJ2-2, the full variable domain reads GAGVSQSPRYKVTKRGQDVALRCDPISGHVSLYWYRQALGQGPEFLTYFNYEAQQDKSGLPNDRFSAERPEGSISTLTIQRTEQRDSAMYRCASSSLGGGNTGELFFGEGSRLTVL.